The rows below give T cell receptor beta chains drawn from one sample of a study of blood T cell repertoires in COVID-19. Some clones are missing from TCRdb's copy, which holds only in-frame ones; the method was immunoSEQ multiplex PCR. The repertoire holds about 110,000 clones, with roughly 80% as singletons. The sequenced sample consisted of peripheral blood. The receptors were gathered from an older woman with acute or convalescent COVID-19. The conserved cysteine and the conserved F or W are not part of the CDR3 here. Each record gives: V gene, CDR3 length, CDR3 protein.

>TRBV12-3/TRBV12-4|10
ASSGTGYEQY
>TRBV6-5|14
ASSYSGTGAGQPQH
>TRBV4-2|14
ASSPGQTTTNEKLF
>TRBV20-1|14
SASQGTSGILDTQY
>TRBV6-5|12
ASRDSYRGDEAF
>TRBV30|10
AWVGINSPLH
>TRBV29-1|16
SVEDLSAGGIFSYEQY
>TRBV2|14
ASKLGTGATNQPQH
>TRBV9|19
ASSVMRLAGELGSGANVLT
>TRBV10-2|10
ASSAGRETQY
>TRBV27|13
ASSLTGTANTEAF
>TRBV4-1|10
ASSQTGYGYT
>TRBV6-4|13
ASSSGTGLATEAF
>TRBV18|11
ASSPQGQETQY
>TRBV19|13
ASSIGGTYSYEQY
>TRBV5-1|12
ASSLSASSYGYT
>TRBV14|13
ASSQGITGSGGYT
>TRBV25-1|13
ASRATGGGGNTIY
>TRBV5-1|14
ASSLHKPGQPEKLF
>TRBV3-1/TRBV3-2|13
ASSLRGPYNEKLF
>TRBV21-1|11
ASSKRSTDTQY
>TRBV9|12
ASGPGQGTDTQY
>TRBV2|13
ASSEPLAGEETQY
>TRBV10-2|11
ASRFSLNTEAF
>TRBV12-3/TRBV12-4|11
ASSPSSTDTQY
>TRBV27|13
ASSSPGGADYGYT
>TRBV4-1|15
ASSQDDVGAMNTEAF
>TRBV3-1/TRBV3-2|12
ASSQGQGTYEQY
>TRBV29-1|10
SVGGGAYGYT
>TRBV27|7
AITGKAF
>TRBV15|13
ATSWGLADQETQY
>TRBV4-1|16
ASSQVVSAALTYNEQF
>TRBV29-1|11
SVDRGPGTEAF
>TRBV9|12
ASSLLTSTDTQY
>TRBV18|15
ASSPDLIGTGATEAF
>TRBV5-1|14
ASSFRGDRAGNTIY
>TRBV5-1|12
ASSSATGQETQY
>TRBV5-1|12
ASSRDRATDTQY
>TRBV18|14
ASSPSTGQGSYGYT
>TRBV7-2|14
ASSPAPSANTGELF
>TRBV28|12
ASSSRDRNTEAF
>TRBV6-5|11
ASSYGVDQPQH
>TRBV11-3|14
ASSLEGAGFYNEQF
>TRBV11-1|14
ASSMPRTSGGAWQF
>TRBV5-1|11
ASSPGSGSGYT
>TRBV1|15
TSSQELAGALVVTQY
>TRBV7-7|13
ASSLAGQSNYGYT
>TRBV9|13
ASSGGDGQPNGAF
>TRBV11-2|10
ASSFGSGELF
>TRBV7-9|13
ASSLWDRANYGYT
>TRBV10-3|15
AISDSSGGAEYNEQF
>TRBV19|12
ASSTGDHTGELF
>TRBV7-8|14
ASSSPTGANHQPQH
>TRBV28|11
ASRRTGYAEAF
>TRBV11-2|15
ASSSPTGKRESYEQY
>TRBV10-2|11
ASSTGFSQPQH
>TRBV2|9
ARQGGDTQY